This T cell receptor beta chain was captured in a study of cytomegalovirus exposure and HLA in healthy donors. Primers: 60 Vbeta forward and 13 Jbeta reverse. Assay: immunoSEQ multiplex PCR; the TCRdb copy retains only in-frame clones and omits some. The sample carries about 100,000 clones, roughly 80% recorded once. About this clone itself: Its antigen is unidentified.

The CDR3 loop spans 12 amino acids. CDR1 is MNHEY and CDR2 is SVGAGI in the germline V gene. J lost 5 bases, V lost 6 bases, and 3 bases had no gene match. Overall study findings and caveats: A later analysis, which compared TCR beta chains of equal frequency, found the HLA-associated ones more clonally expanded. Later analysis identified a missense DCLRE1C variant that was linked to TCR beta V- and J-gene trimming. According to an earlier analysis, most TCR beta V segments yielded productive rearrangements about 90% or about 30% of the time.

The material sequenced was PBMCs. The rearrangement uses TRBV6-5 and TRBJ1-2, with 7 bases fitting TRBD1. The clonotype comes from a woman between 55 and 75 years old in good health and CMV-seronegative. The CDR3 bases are TGTGCCAGCAGCCAACAGGGGTATGGCTACACCTTC. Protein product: CASSQQGYGYTF.